The T cell receptor beta chain described here comes from a study of CD8+ T cells in alopecia areata. Study conclusions and caveats: TCR sharing was clearer in mice than between patients, perhaps partly owing to patient HLA diversity.

Notes on this clone: Its antigen is not known.

The germline V gene encodes CDR1 SEHNR and CDR2 FQNEAQ (reference sequence). V lost 5 bases and J lost 6, with 10 bases in between. CDR3 length equals 12 residues. Treatment meaning: oral pan-JAK inhibitor, 5-10 mg twice daily. Reverse transcription of extracted RNA yielded cDNA, which provided the sequencing template. Sequencing used immunoSEQ multiplex PCR; TCRdb keeps in-frame clones, though not all of them. The repertoire holds roughly 100,000 clones, with approximately 60% as singletons. The sequencing here drew on CD8+ T cells sorted from blood, taken at week 4, from a patient treated with tofacitinib. The TCR sequence derives from a human donor with alopecia areata. This chain joins TRBV7-9 and TRBJ1-2; D not resolved. This chain's CDR3 is CASSPRTDGYTF. The CDR3 nucleotides read TGTGCCAGCAGCCCCAGGACGGATGGCTACACCTTC.